This T cell receptor beta chain stems from a study of technical replicates of blood from a few donors. The CDR3 spans 16 residues. The germline V gene has CDR1 SEHNR and CDR2 FQNEAQ (reference sequence). The V end was cut by 1 base, the J end by 3 bases, with 15 bases between. Measured with immunoSEQ multiplex PCR; TCRdb has only the in-frame clones, and not every one. The sample yields approximately 82,000 clones, 91% seen once. V is TRBV7-9 and J is TRBJ2-5; a possible D gene is TRBD2 (6 bases). The material sequenced was T cells isolated from PBMCs. The TCR was taken from a human donor in good health. Some clones in this sample may be carry-over from other donors' samples. This CDR3 reads CASSLGGGARKETQYF. Here the CDR3 DNA reads TGTGCCAGCAGCTTAGGGGGAGGAGCCCGCAAAGAGACCCAGTACTTC.